The sequence of this T cell receptor (beta chain) was determined in a study of blood T cells in healthy people across ages. For the study at large: About one barcoded beta molecule per two T cells was captured by template switching.

Approximately 9 milliliters was the volume of peripheral blood drawn from each donor. About this clonotype: Antigen specificity is unknown.

Alongside a J-beta primer mix, a sample-barcoded 5' primer served in a second PCR lasting about 7 to 11 cycles. Using its own MiXCR run on the 5' RACE reads, TCRdb lists one record per CDR3 protein. The table shows about 1,400,000 distinct CDR3 sequences, with approximately 40% occurring only once. Germline CDR1 reads MNHNS; CDR2 reads SASEGT. The length of the CDR3 is 16 residues. The V and J ends lost 5 bases and 4 bases, in that order; junction bases with no gene match: 10. The study's findings and limits: Age showed a roughly linear inverse relationship with TCR beta diversity per million T cells.

The sequence was obtained from a young woman in good health. The V call is TRBV6-1, the J call TRBJ2-1, with TRBD2 matching 8 bases. The material sequenced was blood. The DNA of the CDR3 is TGTGCCAGCAGTTTCGGACTAGCAGCTACTTACAATGAGCAGTTCTTC. Protein product: CASSFGLAATYNEQFF.